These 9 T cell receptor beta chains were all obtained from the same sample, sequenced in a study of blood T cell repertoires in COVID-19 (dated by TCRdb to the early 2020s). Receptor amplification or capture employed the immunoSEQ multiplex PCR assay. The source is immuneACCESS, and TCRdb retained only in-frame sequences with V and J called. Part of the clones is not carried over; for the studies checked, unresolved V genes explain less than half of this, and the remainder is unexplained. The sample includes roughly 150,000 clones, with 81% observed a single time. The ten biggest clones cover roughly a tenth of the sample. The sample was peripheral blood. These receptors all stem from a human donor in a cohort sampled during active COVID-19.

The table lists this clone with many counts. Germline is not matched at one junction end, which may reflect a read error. In DNA, the CDR3 is TGTGCCAGCAGCTTAGATCCTGGAGGGTCTAAGTATGGCTACACCTTC. This codes for CASSLDPGGSKYGYTF. The chain is built from TRBV11-2 and TRBJ1-2; no firm D call. CDR1 and CDR2 (germline): SGHAT, FQNNGV. This CDR3 is built from 16 residues.

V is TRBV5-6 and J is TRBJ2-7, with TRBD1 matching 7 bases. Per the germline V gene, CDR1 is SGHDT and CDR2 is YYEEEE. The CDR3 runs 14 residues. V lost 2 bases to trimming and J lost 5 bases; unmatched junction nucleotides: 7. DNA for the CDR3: TGTGCCAGCAGCTTTAGACAGGGTACCAACGAGCAGTACTTC. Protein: CASSFRQGTNEQYF.

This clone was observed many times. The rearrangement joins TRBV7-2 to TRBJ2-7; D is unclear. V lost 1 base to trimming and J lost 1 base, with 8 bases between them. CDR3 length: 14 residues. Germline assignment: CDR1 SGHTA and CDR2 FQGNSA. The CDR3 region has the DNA TGTGCCAGCAGCTTAGGGGCCAGATCCTACGAGCAGTACTTC. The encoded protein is CASSLGARSYEQYF.

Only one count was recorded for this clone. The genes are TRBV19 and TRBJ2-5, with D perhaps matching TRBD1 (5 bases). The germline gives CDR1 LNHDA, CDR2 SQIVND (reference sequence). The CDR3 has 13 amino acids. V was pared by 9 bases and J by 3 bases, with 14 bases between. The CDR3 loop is CASRQTYEETQYF. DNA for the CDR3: TGTGCCAGCCGACAGACCTACGAAGAGACCCAGTACTTC.

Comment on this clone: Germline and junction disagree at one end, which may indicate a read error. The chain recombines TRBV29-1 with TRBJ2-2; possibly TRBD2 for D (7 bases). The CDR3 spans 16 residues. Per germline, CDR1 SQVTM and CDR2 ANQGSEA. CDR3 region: CRVLGGVRGGTGELFF. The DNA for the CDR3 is TGCCGCGTCCTGGGGGGGGTCAGGGGCGGCACCGGGGAGCTGTTTTTT.

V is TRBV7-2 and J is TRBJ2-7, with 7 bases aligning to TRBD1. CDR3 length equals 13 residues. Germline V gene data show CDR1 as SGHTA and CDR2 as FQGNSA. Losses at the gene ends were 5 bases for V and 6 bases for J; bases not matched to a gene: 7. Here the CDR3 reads CASSTKTGLEQYF. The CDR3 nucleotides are TGTGCCAGCAGCACAAAGACAGGGCTCGAGCAGTACTTC.

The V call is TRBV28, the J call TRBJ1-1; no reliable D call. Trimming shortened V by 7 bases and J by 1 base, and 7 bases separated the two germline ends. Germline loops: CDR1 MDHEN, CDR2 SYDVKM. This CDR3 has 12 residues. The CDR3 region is CASNTRNTEAFF. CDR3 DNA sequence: TGTGCCAGCAATACAAGGAACACTGAAGCTTTCTTT.

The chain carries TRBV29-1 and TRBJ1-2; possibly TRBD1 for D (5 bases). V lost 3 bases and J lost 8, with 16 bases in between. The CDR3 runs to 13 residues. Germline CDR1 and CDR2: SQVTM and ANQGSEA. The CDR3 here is CSVDPSGGEGYTF. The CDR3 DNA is TGCAGCGTTGACCCCTCCGGGGGGGAGGGCTACACCTTC.

The CDR3 DNA is TGCAGCGTTGAAGGTCCAACTAGCACAGATACGCAGTATTTT. Translation: CSVEGPTSTDTQYF. The chain joins TRBV29-1 to TRBJ2-3; D gene uncertain. The germline V and J ends were trimmed by 1 base and 0 bases, with 8 bases remaining between them. CDR1 is SQVTM and CDR2 is ANQGSEA in the germline V gene. This CDR3 contains 14 residues.